The 2 T cell receptor beta chains in this list originate from one sample, sequenced in a study of cytomegalovirus exposure and HLA in healthy donors. Primers: 60 Vbeta forward and 13 Jbeta reverse. This table comes from immunoSEQ multiplex PCR, and its TCRdb copy is limited to in-frame clones, with some not included. The sample includes roughly 140,000 clones. What was sequenced was PBMCs. These receptors came from a man aged 35 to 55 in good health and CMV-seronegative.

The chain links TRBV7-9 to TRBJ2-3; 8 nucleotides align to TRBD2. The V gene end was trimmed by 4 bases and the J gene end by 4 bases; junction bases not matched to a gene: 1. This CDR3 has 13 residues. From germline, CDR1 is SEHNR and CDR2 FQNEAQ (reference sequence). The CDR3 protein is CASSSGGADTQYF. DNA for the CDR3: TGTGCCAGCAGCTCGGGGGGGGCAGATACGCAGTATTTT.

V and J are TRBV4-1 and TRBJ2-6; D ambiguous. The germline V gene has CDR1 MGHRA and CDR2 YSYEKL. The germline V and J ends were trimmed by 8 bases and 0 bases, with 11 bases remaining between them. The CDR3 has 15 residues. CDR3 sequence reads: CASSKEHSGANVLTF. In DNA form, the CDR3 reads TGCGCCAGCTCAAAGGAGCACTCTGGGGCCAACGTCCTGACTTTC.